What follows are 14 T cell receptor beta chains derived from one specimen sequenced in a study of CD8 T cells in Susac syndrome (dated 2019 in TCRdb). Libraries were made using the immunoSEQ multiplex PCR assay. RNA was extracted using the RNeasy kit, and about 0.45 to 1 ug of the RNA was reverse transcribed with random hexamers. The public reads were quality trimmed at Q25 with fastp and then assembled into clones with MiXCR by TCRdb, keeping productive beta chains. Each CDR3 protein gets just one entry, which takes the most common genes and DNA from the rows behind it. Recorded for this sample are 300,000 or so distinct CDR3 sequences; around 90% of them occurred a single time. Approximately 0.065% of the sample belongs to the ten largest clones. Sequenced sample: CD4+ T cells from PBMCs. These receptor sequences come from a human donor with multiple sclerosis.

The chain joins TRBV29-1 to TRBJ2-7; possible D gene TRBD2, 6 bases. CDR3 length equals 14 residues. The germline V gene encodes CDR1 SQVTM and CDR2 ANQGSEA. Between the trimmed V and J ends, which lost 7 bases and 1 base, there was a span of 17 bases. The CDR3 DNA follows: TGCAGCGGGGCACTAGCCGTAAGATCCTACGAGCAGTACTTC. Protein sequence: CSGALAVRSYEQYF.

The count of this clonotype is one. This chain connects TRBV5-6 to TRBJ2-2; D gene unclear. The germline CDR1 and CDR2 sequences are SGHDT and YYEEEE. The CDR3 sequence is 15 residues long. Trimming took 2 bases from V and 4 from J, leaving 12 bases between them. The DNA of the CDR3 is TGTGCCAGCAGCTTCGAGGCTTGGGCCACCGGGGAGCTGTTTTTT. This codes for CASSFEAWATGELFF.

In DNA, the CDR3 is TGTGCCAGCTCACTTCGAAGTGGGCGGGGGGGCTTGGATGAGCAGTTCTTC. Translation: CASSLRSGRGGLDEQFF. The V and J genes are TRBV18 and TRBJ2-1; 9 nucleotides align to TRBD2. CDR3 length equals 17 residues. From germline, CDR1 is KGHSH and CDR2 LQKENI. Trimming cost V 4 bases and J 8 bases; bases outside gene matches: 15.

This clonotype showed up just once. The chain couples TRBV30 to TRBJ1-1, with no clear D. This CDR3 has 13 amino acids. Germline CDR1 reads GTSNPN; CDR2 reads SVGIG (reference sequence). V was cut by 1 base and J by 1 base, with 7 bases left in between. The CDR3 DNA sequence: TGTGCCTGGAGTGGAGTGCAGAACACTGAAGCTTTCTTT. Amino acids: CAWSGVQNTEAFF. The full variable domain, rest sourced from reference TRBV30 and TRBJ1-1, is SQTIHQWPATLVQPVGSPLSLECTVEGTSNPNLYWYRQAAGRGLQLLFYSVGIGQISSEVPQNLSASRPQDRQFILSSKKLLLSDSGFYLCAWSGVQNTEAFFGQGTRLTVV.

The V gene is TRBV30, the J gene TRBJ1-4, with D hard to call. CDR3 length equals 13 residues. The germline CDR1 and CDR2 sequences are GTSNPN and SVGIG (reference sequence). V was pared by 0 bases and J by 5 bases, with 7 bases between. DNA of the CDR3: TGTGCCTGGAGTGTGAGAGTGAATGAAAAACTGTTTTTT. It is translated as CAWSVRVNEKLFF.

This rearrangement joins TRBV7-2 to TRBJ1-2, with no clear D. Trimming stripped 5 bases from V and 1 base from J, with 5 bases between. The CDR3 loop spans 12 amino acids. Germline assignment: CDR1 SGHTA and CDR2 FQGNSA. CDR3 sequence reads: CASSRSNYGYTF. CDR3 sequence (DNA): TGTGCCAGCAGCCGAAGTAACTATGGCTACACCTTC.

V usage is TRBV29-1 and J usage is TRBJ1-1, with a tentative D call TRBD1 (5 bases). Germline V gives CDR1 SQVTM, CDR2 ANQGSEA. Trimming left V 4 bases short and J 0 bases short, with 12 bases between. The CDR3 length is 14 residues. This chain's CDR3 is CSVVGQYMNTEAFF. CDR3 nucleotides: TGCAGCGTTGTGGGGCAGTACATGAACACTGAAGCTTTCTTT.

This chain connects TRBV4-3 to TRBJ2-7, with 9 bases that match TRBD1. The CDR3 covers 17 residues. CDR1 and CDR2 (germline): LGHNA, YSLEER. V trimming: 2 bases; J trimming: 4 bases; junction bases outside the gene matches: 12. The CDR3 DNA sequence: TGCGCCAGCAGCCAATCAGACCGGACAGGGGACGTTTACGAGCAGTACTTC. It yields the protein CASSQSDRTGDVYEQYF.

This clonotype has only a few counts. V and J are TRBV27 and TRBJ2-7; D gene uncertain. CDR3 length: 14 residues. Germline V gene lookup returns CDR1 MNHEY and CDR2 SMNVEV (reference sequence). V shed 5 bases and J shed 2 bases, with 13 bases lying between them. The CDR3 spells CASSRTSRPYEQYF. Here the CDR3 DNA reads TGTGCCAGCAGTCGCACCTCAAGACCCTACGAGCAGTACTTC.

The gene calls are TRBV20-1 and TRBJ1-2; tentative D call: TRBD1 (5 bases). This CDR3 is 10 amino acids long. Between the trimmed V and J ends, which lost 7 bases and 6 bases, there was a span of 9 bases. Germline V gives CDR1 DFQATT, CDR2 SNEGSKA (reference sequence). Here the CDR3 reads CSGRGDGYTF. DNA of the CDR3: TGCAGTGGACGGGGGGATGGCTACACCTTC.

The CDR3 protein is CASSPGGAQGEQYF. For the CDR3, the DNA is TGTGCCAGCAGCCCGGGGGGGGCTCAGGGCGAGCAGTACTTC. The chain carries TRBV12-3 or TRBV12-4 and TRBJ2-7; 8 bases match TRBD2. J gave up 6 bases and V 6 bases, and 10 bases lay outside the gene matches. This CDR3 comprises 14 residues.

The chain joins TRBV20-1 to TRBJ2-5; 8 bases fit TRBD2. Germline CDR1 is DFQATT and CDR2 is SNEGSKA (reference sequence). V shed 1 base, J shed 4 bases, and the junction held 8 bases outside the gene matches. This CDR3 region has 15 residues. The CDR3 nucleotides read TGCAGTGCTAGAGTACCGGGACTAGTGAGAGAGACCCAGTACTTC. It codes for CSARVPGLVRETQYF.

The sample holds a few counts of this clonotype. The V call is TRBV15, the J call TRBJ2-7, with 10 bases aligning to TRBD1. Per the germline V gene, CDR1 is LNHNV and CDR2 is YYDKDF (reference sequence). V was pared by 7 bases and J by 7 bases, with 13 bases of the junction left unmatched. The CDR3 length is 15 residues. CDR3 bases: TGTGCCACCACCCGAGACAGGGGGCTGTTGGGGGAGCAGTACTTC. Its protein product is CATTRDRGLLGEQYF.

Only a few counts were recorded for this clonotype. The V call is TRBV20-1, the J call TRBJ2-7; 11 bases are shared with TRBD2. CDR1 and CDR2 from the germline V gene are DFQATT and SNEGSKA (reference sequence). The length of the CDR3 is 15 residues. Trimming cost V 1 base and J 6 bases; bases outside gene matches: 8. CDR3: CSARGGTSGSGEQYF. The CDR3 nucleotides are TGCAGTGCTAGAGGGGGCACTAGCGGGAGTGGCGAGCAGTACTTC.